This T cell receptor beta chain was identified during a study of T-cell reconstitution after alpha-beta-depleted transplantation in children. A library of TCRbeta sequences, prepared with unique molecular identifiers, was generated. Via MiXCR, TCRdb re-called the PCR reads, giving one row per CDR3 protein. The sample has approximately 400,000 distinct CDR3 sequences; approximately 10% are singletons. Germline CDR1 SGHRS, CDR2 YFSETQ. V was cut by 0 bases and J by 4 bases, with 11 bases left in between. CDR3 length: 15 amino acids. This clonotype has ten or more counts. This receptor was obtained from a human donor who donated a stem cell graft to a child with acute myeloid leukemia. This specimen was PBMCs from the stem cell graft donor, taken from the stem cell graft. V usage is TRBV5-1 and J usage is TRBJ2-1; no firm D call. The CDR3 here is CASSLVARRYNEQFF. The CDR3 region has the DNA TGCGCCAGCAGCTTGGTGGCCAGAAGGTACAATGAGCAGTTCTTC.